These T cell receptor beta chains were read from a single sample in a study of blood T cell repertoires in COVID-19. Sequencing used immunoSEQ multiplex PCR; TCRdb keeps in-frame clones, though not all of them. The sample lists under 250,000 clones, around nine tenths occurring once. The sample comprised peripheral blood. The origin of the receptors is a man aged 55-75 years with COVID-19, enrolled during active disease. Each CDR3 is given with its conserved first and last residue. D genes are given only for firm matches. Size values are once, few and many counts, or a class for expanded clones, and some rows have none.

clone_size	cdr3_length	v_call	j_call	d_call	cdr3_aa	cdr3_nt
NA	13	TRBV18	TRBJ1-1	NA	CASSLPAGTEAFF	TGTGCCAGCTCACTACCGGCCGGGACTGAAGCTTTCTTT
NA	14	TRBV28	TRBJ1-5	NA	CASSLSWANQPQHF	TGTGCCAGCAGTTTATCCTGGGCCAATCAGCCCCAGCATTTT
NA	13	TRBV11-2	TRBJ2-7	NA	CASSLDRRYEQYF	TGTGCCAGCAGCTTAGATCGTCGGTACGAGCAGTACTTC
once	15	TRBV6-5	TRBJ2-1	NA	CASSYGGNSYNEQFF	TGTGCCAGCAGTTACGGGGGGAACTCCTACAATGAGCAGTTCTTC
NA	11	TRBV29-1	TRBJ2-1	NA	CSHDKLNEQFF	TGCAGTCACGACAAACTCAATGAGCAGTTCTTC
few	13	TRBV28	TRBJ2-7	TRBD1	CASVGQGLHEQYF	TGTGCCAGCGTAGGACAGGGGCTACACGAGCAGTACTTC
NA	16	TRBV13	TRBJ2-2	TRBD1	CASSRRTGGYTGELFF	TGTGCCAGCAGCAGACGGACAGGGGGCTACACCGGGGAGCTGTTTTTT
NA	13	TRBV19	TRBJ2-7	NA	CASSKAASYEQYF	TGTGCCAGTAGTAAGGCGGCATCCTACGAGCAGTACTTC
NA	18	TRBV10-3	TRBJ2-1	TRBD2	CAISESMGSGGPYNEQFF	TGTGCCATCAGTGAGTCGATGGGTAGCGGGGGGCCCTACAATGAGCAGTTCTTC
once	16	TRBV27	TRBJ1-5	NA	CASSLGRGQGSQPQHF	TGTGCCAGCAGTTTGGGTCGAGGGCAGGGGAGTCAGCCCCAGCATTTT